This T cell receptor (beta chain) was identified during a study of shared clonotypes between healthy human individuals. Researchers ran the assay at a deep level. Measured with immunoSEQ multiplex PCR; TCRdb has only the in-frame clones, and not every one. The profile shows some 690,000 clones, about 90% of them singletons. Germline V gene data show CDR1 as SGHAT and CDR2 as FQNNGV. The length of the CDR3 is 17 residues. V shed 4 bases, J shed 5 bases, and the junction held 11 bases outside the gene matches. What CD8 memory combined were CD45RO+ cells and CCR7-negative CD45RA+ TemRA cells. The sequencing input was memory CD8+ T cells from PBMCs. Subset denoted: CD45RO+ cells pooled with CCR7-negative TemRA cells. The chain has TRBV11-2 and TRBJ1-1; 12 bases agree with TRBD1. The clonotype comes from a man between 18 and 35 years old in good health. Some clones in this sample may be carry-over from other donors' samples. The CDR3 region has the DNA TGTGCCAGCAGCTCGACGCCGGGACAGGGGGCGCTTACTGAAGCTTTCTTT. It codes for CASSSTPGQGALTEAFF.